This is a list of T cell receptor beta chains from one sample in a study of blood T cell repertoires in COVID-19. Produced via immunoSEQ multiplex PCR; TCRdb's table is partial and in-frame only. The sample records about 45,000 clones, over 80% being singletons. The sequencing sample was made of peripheral blood. Receptors were obtained from a human donor in a cohort sampled during active COVID-19. The CDR3 runs from the conserved cysteine through the conserved F or W. A D gene is named only where the DNA matches it firmly. Size is stated for part of the rows, as once, few or many counts, or as a class when the clone is expanded.

j_call | clone_size | d_call | v_call | cdr3_nt | cdr3_aa
TRBJ1-3 | NA | NA | TRBV3-1/TRBV3-2 | TGTGCCAGCAGCCAAGGGACCCGAGGGGGAAACACCATATATTTT | CASSQGTRGGNTIYF
TRBJ2-3 | NA | NA | TRBV3-1/TRBV3-2 | TGTGCCAGCAGCCAAACTACGATCCCCACAGATACGCAGTATTTT | CASSQTTIPTDTQYF
TRBJ2-7 | NA | TRBD2 | TRBV7-2 | TGTGCCAGCAGCTCGACTAGCGGGATGGCCGTTCGTCCTTCCGAGCAGTACTTC | CASSSTSGMAVRPSEQYF
TRBJ1-2 | NA | TRBD1 | TRBV28 | TGTGCCAGCAGTTCCCGCGCCAGGGGGCGCCGGTATGGCTACACCTTC | CASSSRARGRRYGYTF
TRBJ2-7 | NA | TRBD1 | TRBV27 | TGTGCCAGCAGTTTACAATACAGGGGTCGCGAGCAGTACTTC | CASSLQYRGREQYF
TRBJ2-2 | NA | NA | TRBV10-2 | TGCGCCAGCAGTAGCGGTTCGAACACCGGGGAGCTGTTTTTT | CASSSGSNTGELFF
TRBJ2-1 | NA | TRBD2 | TRBV27 | TGTGCCAGCAGAAGGACTAGGGATGATGAGCAGTTCTTC | CASRRTRDDEQFF
TRBJ2-2 | NA | NA | TRBV5-1 | TGCGCCAGCAGCCCTAACACCGGGGAGCTGTTTTTT | CASSPNTGELFF
TRBJ1-2 | NA | NA | TRBV7-8 | TGTGCCAGCAGCCAACAGGAGACATCGAGCGGCTACACCTTC | CASSQQETSSGYTF
TRBJ2-7 | NA | TRBD2 | TRBV27 | TGTGCCAGCAGTTCCCTAGGACAGGGGAGTAGCGGGAGGGCCTACGAGCAGTACTTC | CASSSLGQGSSGRAYEQYF
TRBJ2-3 | once | TRBD2 | TRBV7-9 | TGTGCCAGCAGCCCAGGAGCTAGCGGGGCCAGCACAGATACGCAGTATTTT | CASSPGASGASTDTQYF
TRBJ2-7 | NA | NA | TRBV5-1 | TGCGCCAGCAGCTTGGCCCCGGGAGACCTTTTGGACGAGCAGTACTTC | CASSLAPGDLLDEQYF
TRBJ1-2 | NA | NA | TRBV12-3/TRBV12-4 | TGTGCCAGCAGTCGAGGTTGGTATGGCTACACCTTC | CASSRGWYGYTF
TRBJ1-3 | NA | NA | TRBV7-9 | TGTGCCAGCAGCACTCCGACCCGGAGGGATTCCCCTGGAAACACCATATATTTT | CASSTPTRRDSPGNTIYF
TRBJ2-1 | NA | NA | TRBV7-3 | TGTGCCAGCAGCTTAGGGGCTACCTTCAATGAGCAGTTCTTC | CASSLGATFNEQFF
TRBJ1-4 | NA | TRBD1 | TRBV15 | TGTGCCACCAGCAGAACCGACAGGGGGCTTGAAAAACTGTTTTTT | CATSRTDRGLEKLFF
TRBJ2-1 | NA | TRBD2 | TRBV28 | TGTGCCAGCAGTTCTGCTAGCGGGAGTTTTACTGAGCAGTTCTTC | CASSSASGSFTEQFF
TRBJ2-5 | once | TRBD2 | TRBV2 | TGTGCCAGCAGTGGGTCTAGCGGGAAGGTAGAGACCCAGTACTTC | CASSGSSGKVETQYF
TRBJ1-2 | NA | NA | TRBV18 | TGTGCCAGCTCCCCAATGGACAGATCCTATGGCTACACCTTC | CASSPMDRSYGYTF
TRBJ2-3 | NA | TRBD2 | TRBV9 | TGTGCCAGCACCCAAGTAGCGGGAGCCGGCACAGATACGCAGTATTTT | CASTQVAGAGTDTQYF
TRBJ2-2 | NA | NA | TRBV21-1 | TGTGCCAGCAGCAAATGGGGGACTAGCGGGAGAGACCGACGTGCGGGCACCGGGGAGCTGTTTTTT | CASSKWGTSGRDRRAGTGELFF
TRBJ1-1 | NA | NA | TRBV4-3 | TGCGCCAGCAGCCAGGAGGCGGGGCTGGCCACTGAAGCTTTCTTT | CASSQEAGLATEAFF
TRBJ1-2 | NA | NA | TRBV5-1 | TGCGCCAGCAGCTGGAGGATGGGTATGAACTATGGCTACACCTTC | CASSWRMGMNYGYTF
TRBJ2-6 | NA | NA | TRBV13 | TGTGCCAGCAGCTTATCAGGCATCCATAGCTCTGGGGCCAACGTCCTGACTTTC | CASSLSGIHSSGANVLTF
TRBJ2-2 | NA | TRBD2 | TRBV10-3 | TGTGCCATCAGCGGGACTAGCGGGGCCAGAGGCACCGGGGAGCTGTTTTTT | CAISGTSGARGTGELFF
TRBJ2-3 | NA | TRBD2 | TRBV30 | TGTGCCTGGAGGGGACTAGCGGGAAGCACAGATACGCAGTATTTT | CAWRGLAGSTDTQYF
TRBJ2-7 | NA | TRBD2 | TRBV11-2 | TGTGCCAGCAGCCACTCCCTCCCTAGCGGTACAAGCTCCTACGAGCAGTACTTC | CASSHSLPSGTSSYEQYF
TRBJ2-5 | NA | NA | TRBV2 | TGTGCCAGCAGCCAGATGGACTTAGTCCAAGAGACCCAGTACTTC | CASSQMDLVQETQYF
TRBJ2-7 | NA | TRBD2 | TRBV10-3 | TGTGCCATCAGACCGGGACAGGGGACTAGCGGGAGCTTGGACGAGCAGTACTTC | CAIRPGQGTSGSLDEQYF
TRBJ2-7 | few | TRBD2 | TRBV5-4 | TGTGCCAGCAGCTTGGTGCTTGGCGGGAGATACGCCTACGAGCAGTACTTC | CASSLVLGGRYAYEQYF
TRBJ1-5 | few | NA | TRBV28 | TGTGCCACCTCGAGGGGGACAAATCAGCCCCAGCATTTT | CATSRGTNQPQHF
TRBJ2-7 | NA | TRBD2 | TRBV7-2 | TGTGCCAGCAGCCTACGATGGGCGGGAGGGCCCCACGAGCAGTACTTC | CASSLRWAGGPHEQYF
TRBJ2-7 | NA | TRBD1 | TRBV28 | TGTGCCAGCAGCCCCGGGACAGGGGTCTACGGGCAGTACTTC | CASSPGTGVYGQYF
TRBJ2-4 | once | TRBD2 | TRBV5-4 | TGTGCCAGCGCCCCCGGGGTAGCGGGAGGAAGCATTCAGTACTTC | CASAPGVAGGSIQYF
TRBJ2-7 | NA | NA | TRBV9 | TGTGCCAGCAGCGTAGGGGTTTCCGGGAGACCGTACGAGCAGTACTTC | CASSVGVSGRPYEQYF
TRBJ2-7 | once | NA | TRBV18 | TGTGCCAGCTCACCAATAGAAAGCTACGAGCAGTACTTC | CASSPIESYEQYF
TRBJ1-2 | NA | NA | TRBV10-3 | TGTGCCATCAACCAAGACGGACACGGCTATGGCTACACCTTC | CAINQDGHGYGYTF
TRBJ2-1 | once | NA | TRBV24-1 | TGTGCCACCAGTGACAGTAGGCTAGCTACCAATGAGCAGTTCTTC | CATSDSRLATNEQFF
TRBJ2-2 | NA | TRBD2 | TRBV29-1 | TGCAGCGTTGCCCGGGCAGCGGGAGCGTCTGTCACCGGGGAGCTGTTTTTT | CSVARAAGASVTGELFF
TRBJ1-5 | NA | NA | TRBV2 | TGTGCCAGCGGGGGACTCCAAAGCAATCAGCCCCAGCATTTT | CASGGLQSNQPQHF
TRBJ2-6 | once | NA | TRBV21-1 | TGTGCCAGCAGCAAAACGGTAATAGGGGAGGCTCCCACTGACTCTGGGGCCAACGTCCTGACTTTC | CASSKTVIGEAPTDSGANVLTF
TRBJ2-4 | NA | NA | TRBV5-1 | TGCGCCAGCAGCAGACTCCTTGAGCAGGGAAACATTCAGTACTTC | CASSRLLEQGNIQYF
TRBJ2-1 | NA | NA | TRBV28 | TGTGCCAGCAGCCCGGACAGCGCCTACAATGAGCAGTTCTTC | CASSPDSAYNEQFF
TRBJ2-7 | NA | TRBD2 | TRBV5-4 | TGTGCCAGCAGCACCGGACTAGAAGCAAGTTCCTACGAGCAGTACTTC | CASSTGLEASSYEQYF
TRBJ2-7 | NA | NA | TRBV5-1 | TGCGCCAGCAGCTTGGAGGGGCGCCGGGACGAGCAGTACTTC | CASSLEGRRDEQYF
TRBJ2-7 | NA | NA | TRBV5-6 | TGTGCCAGCAGCTTAACGGGAGCGCCTCCGTCCTACGAGCAGTACTTC | CASSLTGAPPSYEQYF
TRBJ2-7 | NA | NA | TRBV5-4 | TGTGCCAGCAGCTTGGCCGGAGGGGACGAGCAGTACTTC | CASSLAGGDEQYF
TRBJ1-3 | NA | TRBD1 | TRBV9 | TGTGCCAGCAGTATCGACGGGACAGGGATAAACACCATATATTTT | CASSIDGTGINTIYF
TRBJ2-1 | NA | TRBD2 | TRBV2 | TGTGCCAGCAGTGACAGCCTTTTTGCGGGAGATTTTTACAATGAGCAGTTCTTC | CASSDSLFAGDFYNEQFF
TRBJ2-7 | NA | NA | TRBV4-2 | TGTGCCAGCAGCCAAGAGGTTGCAGGGGCCTCCTACGAGCAGTACTTC | CASSQEVAGASYEQYF